This T cell receptor (beta chain) derives from a study of shared clonotypes between healthy human individuals. Using immunoSEQ multiplex PCR, the repertoire was profiled, and TCRdb retains in-frame clones only, with some absent. The data show about 980,000 clones, with around three quarters seen just once and about 1.5% held by the top ten. V shed 3 bases, J shed 1 base, and the junction held 5 bases outside the gene matches. CDR1 is KGHSH and CDR2 is LQKENI in the germline V gene. This CDR3 has 15 residues. The sequence came from a man younger than 30 in good health. V is TRBV18 and J is TRBJ1-2; 7 positions agree with TRBD1. The material sequenced was memory CD4+ T cells sorted from blood. Subset here: CD45RA-negative fraction. The CDR3 coding sequence is TGTGCCAGCTCACCCCCGACAGGGAATAACTATGGCTACACCTTC. It translates to CASSPPTGNNYGYTF.